This T cell receptor beta chain was sequenced for a study of CD8+ T cells in alopecia areata. This clone has a handful of counts. Between the trimmed V and J ends, which lost 4 bases and 4 bases, there was a span of 14 bases. The germline gives CDR1 SGHNT, CDR2 YYREEE (reference sequence). There are 14 residues in the CDR3. Described treatment: oral pan-JAK inhibitor, 5-10 mg twice daily. Alopecia areata patients provided lesional scalp punch biopsies and peripheral blood. As the sequencing template, cDNA was produced by extracting RNA and reverse transcribing it. Only in-frame clones appear in the TCRdb table, and some are missing; sequencing was by immunoSEQ multiplex PCR. The sample includes 150,000 to 200,000 clones, 55% to 75% of them seen just once.

This sequence joins TRBV5-4 and TRBJ1-2; D is perhaps TRBD1 (6 bases). This receptor was taken from a human donor with alopecia areata. The sample was CD4+ T cells sorted from blood, taken at week 4, from a patient treated with tofacitinib. DNA of the CDR3: TGTGCCAGCAGCCTGGACAGCCACCCCTATGGCTACACCTTC. Its protein product is CASSLDSHPYGYTF.